This T cell receptor beta chain was profiled in a study of T cells in narcolepsy. The germline V and J ends were trimmed by 2 bases and 6 bases, with 17 bases remaining between them. Germline V gives CDR1 SGHDN, CDR2 FVKESK. The CDR3 runs to 16 residues. Only in-frame clones appear in the TCRdb table, and some are missing; sequencing was by immunoSEQ multiplex PCR. The repertoire holds about 32,000 clones, with 79% as singletons. Study-wide results and limits: Same-patient CSF and blood CD4+ T cell clonotypes included HCRT-specific and TRIB2-specific autoreactive ones. Some memory CD4+ repertoires had no autoreactive clone sequences.

As concerns this clone: As yet, its antigen is unknown.

The sample consisted of memory (CD45RA-) CD4+ T cells from blood. The V gene is TRBV14, the J gene TRBJ2-1; the D gene is possibly TRBD2 (6 bases). This TCR was recovered from a human donor in good health. CDR3 in amino acids: CASSQPPEGLSNEQFF. In DNA, the CDR3 is TGTGCCAGCAGCCAACCCCCGGAGGGCCTATCCAATGAGCAGTTCTTC.